The clone carrying this T cell receptor (beta chain) came up a few times. Its antigen is undetermined. Combining a sample-barcoded 5' primer with a J-beta primer mix, a second PCR ran for roughly 7 to 12 cycles. Using its own MiXCR run on the 5' RACE reads, TCRdb lists one record per CDR3 protein. This table has fewer than 900,000 distinct CDR3 sequences, over 45% appearing once. This entry is derived from a study of blood T cells in healthy people across ages. General study points: The study found TCR beta diversity correlated strongly with naive T cell percentage. The long-lived group displayed more naive CD4+ cells, plus higher diversity, than the aged donors did. TCR beta diversity per million T cells fell roughly linearly with age.

This CDR3 has 16 residues. Germline V gives CDR1 DFQATT, CDR2 SNEGSKA (reference sequence). The V and J ends lost 3 bases and 4 bases respectively, with 19 bases between them. Donation came from healthy Caucasian individuals in Russia who were aged about 6 to 95. This chain connects TRBV20-1 to TRBJ2-1; weak D call: TRBD1 (5 bases). The sequence was collected from a woman aged 55-70 years in good health. The sample was blood. CDR3 amino acids: CSARDLVQASYNEQFF. DNA for the CDR3: TGCAGTGCTAGGGATCTAGTACAGGCGAGTTACAATGAGCAGTTCTTC.